This T cell receptor (beta chain) was recovered during a study of blood T cells in healthy people across ages. V lost 5 bases to trimming and J lost 4 bases; unmatched junction nucleotides: 9. The CDR3 totals 16 residues. Germline V gene data show CDR1 as SGHAT and CDR2 as FQNNGV. Study-wide results and caveats: CMV status of donors was unknown, possibly confounding expanded clonotype changes.

Each donor gave approximately 9.1 milliliters of peripheral blood. The authors ran a second PCR of about 7 to 12 cycles using a sample-barcoded 5' primer and a J-beta primer mix. One entry per CDR3 protein results from TCRdb running MiXCR on the 5' RACE reads. The table shows 780,000 or so distinct CDR3 sequences, with more than 55% occurring only once. In the case of this clonotype: The antigen remains undetermined.

The sequenced sample consisted of blood. The chain combines TRBV11-2 with TRBJ2-5; 11 nucleotides agree with TRBD1. The sequence was obtained from a man aged 35-49 years in good health. The CDR3 sequence is CASSPTSGQGVETQYF. The CDR3 bases are TGTGCCAGCAGCCCTACTTCGGGACAGGGGGTAGAGACCCAGTACTTC.